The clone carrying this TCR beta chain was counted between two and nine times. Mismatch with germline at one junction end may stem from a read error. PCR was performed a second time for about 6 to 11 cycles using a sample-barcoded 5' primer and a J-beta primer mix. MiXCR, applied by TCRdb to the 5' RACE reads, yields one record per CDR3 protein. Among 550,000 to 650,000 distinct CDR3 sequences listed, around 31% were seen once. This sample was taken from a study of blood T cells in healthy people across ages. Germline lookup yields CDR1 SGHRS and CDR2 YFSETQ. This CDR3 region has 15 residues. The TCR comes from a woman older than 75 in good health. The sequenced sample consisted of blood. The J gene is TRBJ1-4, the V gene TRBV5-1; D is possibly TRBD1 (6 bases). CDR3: CASSRTEPTNEKRFF. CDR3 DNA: TGCGCCAGCAGCCGGACAGAACCAACTAATGAAAAACGGTTTTTT.